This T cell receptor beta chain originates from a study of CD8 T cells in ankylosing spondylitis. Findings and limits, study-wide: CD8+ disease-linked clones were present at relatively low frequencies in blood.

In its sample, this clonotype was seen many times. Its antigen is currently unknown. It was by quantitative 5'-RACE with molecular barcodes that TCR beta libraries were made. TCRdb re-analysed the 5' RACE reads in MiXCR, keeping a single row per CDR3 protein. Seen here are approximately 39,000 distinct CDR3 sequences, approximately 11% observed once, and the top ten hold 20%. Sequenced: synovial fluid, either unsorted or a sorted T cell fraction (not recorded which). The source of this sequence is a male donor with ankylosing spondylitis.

This CDR3 is CASSPGQGPLFYYGYTF. The DNA for the CDR3 is TGTGCCAGCAGTCCCGGACAGGGCCCCCTATTCTACTATGGCTACACCTTC. The V and J genes are TRBV6-1 and TRBJ1-2, with TRBD1 matching 8 bases. The V gene's germline CDR1 is MNHNS and CDR2 SASEGT. V lost 5 bases, J lost 3 bases, and 14 bases stayed unmatched. This CDR3 has 17 amino acids.